These 2 T cell receptor beta chains originate from one sample sequenced in a study of blood T cells in healthy people across ages. The second PCR ran 7 to 11 cycles with a sample-barcoded 5' primer and J-beta primers. TCRdb fed the 5' RACE reads into MiXCR, producing one record per CDR3 protein. The profile shows 550,000 to 800,000 distinct CDR3 sequences, around a fifth of them singletons. Sequenced material: blood. The origin of the receptors is a man aged 70 or older in good health.

Details on this clonotype: A much more abundant neighbour one base away suggests this may be a read error. The rearrangement joins TRBV5-1 to TRBJ2-7, with 11 bases identical to TRBD2. V gave up 4 bases and J gave up 9 bases; unmatched junction bases: 15. The length of the CDR3 is 16 residues. Per the germline V gene, CDR1 is SGHRS and CDR2 is YFSETQ. The CDR3 sequence: CASSKSGTSGIHGQYF. The CDR3 nucleotides are TGCGCCAGCAGCAAATCCGGGACTAGCGGTATCCACGGGCAGTACTTC.

The genes are TRBV13 and TRBJ2-3; 10 nucleotides agree with TRBD2. With 5 bases clipped from V and 2 bases from J, the junction kept 13 bases outside the gene matches. The CDR3 has 18 amino acids. Germline-derived CDR1 and CDR2 are PRHDT and FYEKMQ (reference sequence). The CDR3 here is CASSATFVAGGITDTQYF. The CDR3 DNA reads TGTGCCAGCAGCGCCACATTCGTAGCGGGAGGAATCACAGATACGCAGTATTTT.